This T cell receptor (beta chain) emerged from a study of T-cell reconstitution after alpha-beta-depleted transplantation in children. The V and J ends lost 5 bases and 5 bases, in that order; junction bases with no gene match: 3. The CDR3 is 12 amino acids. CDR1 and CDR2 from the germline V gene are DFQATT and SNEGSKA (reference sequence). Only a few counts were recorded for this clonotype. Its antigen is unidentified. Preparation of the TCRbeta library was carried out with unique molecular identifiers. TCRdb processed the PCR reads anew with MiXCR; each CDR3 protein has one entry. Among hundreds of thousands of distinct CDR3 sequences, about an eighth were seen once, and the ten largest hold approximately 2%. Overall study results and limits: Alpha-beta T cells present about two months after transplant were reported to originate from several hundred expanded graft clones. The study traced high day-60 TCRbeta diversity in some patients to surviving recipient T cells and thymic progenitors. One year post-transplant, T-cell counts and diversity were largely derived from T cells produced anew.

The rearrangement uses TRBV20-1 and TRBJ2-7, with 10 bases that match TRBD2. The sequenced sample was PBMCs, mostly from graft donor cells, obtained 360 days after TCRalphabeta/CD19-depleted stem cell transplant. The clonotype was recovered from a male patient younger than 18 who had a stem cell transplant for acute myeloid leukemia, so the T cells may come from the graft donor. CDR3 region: CSASSGRDEQYF. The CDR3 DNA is TGCAGTGCTTCTAGCGGGAGAGACGAGCAGTACTTC.